These 13 T cell receptor beta chains came from one sample sequenced in a study of T cell repertoires in cytomegalovirus infection. TCRdb re-analysed the reads in MiXCR, keeping a single row per CDR3 protein. The sample lists about 130,000 distinct CDR3 sequences, approximately 8.8% seen once, with 10% in the top ten. Material for sequencing was PBMCs. The receptors were gathered from a human donor in good health (CMV status not recorded). Some clones in this sample may be carry-over from other donors' samples.

This clonotype was recorded at least ten times. The V and J genes are TRBV7-2 and TRBJ2-5; the D call may be TRBD1 or TRBD2 (5 bases each). CDR1 is SGHTA, CDR2 FQGNSA, per germline. V shed 4 bases and J shed 2 bases, with 11 bases lying between them. The CDR3 totals 14 residues. In DNA, the CDR3 is TGTGCCAGCAGCTCAGGGACGGTGCAAGAGACCCAGTACTTC. The encoded protein is CASSSGTVQETQYF.

This clonotype was seen many times. The rearrangement links TRBV5-1 to TRBJ2-1; D is uncertain. CDR1 is SGHRS, CDR2 YFSETQ, per germline. The CDR3 covers 12 residues. Trimming stripped 3 bases from V and 5 bases from J, with 6 bases between. CDR3 residues: CASSSTDNEQFF. The CDR3 nucleotides read TGCGCCAGCAGCTCCACCGACAATGAGCAGTTCTTC.

The chain links TRBV20-1 to TRBJ2-7; D may be TRBD1 (6 bases). This CDR3 has 12 amino acids. CDR1 is DFQATT, CDR2 SNEGSKA, per germline (reference sequence). The CDR3 loop reads CSLVDRTYEQYF. CDR3 nucleotide sequence: TGCAGCCTTGTGGACAGAACCTACGAGCAGTACTTC.

This clonotype has just a few counts. The chain has TRBV14 and TRBJ2-7; 8 nucleotides match TRBD1. Unmatched junction bases numbered 11, after V lost 5 bases and J lost 2 bases. Germline lookup yields CDR1 SGHDN and CDR2 FVKESK. The CDR3 loop spans 16 amino acids. This CDR3 is CASSSPGTGIAYEQYF. CDR3 bases: TGTGCCAGCAGCTCTCCCGGGACAGGTATCGCCTACGAGCAGTACTTC.

The sample holds many counts of this clonotype. The rearrangement joins TRBV6-1 to TRBJ1-2; a weak D match, TRBD1 (5 bases). This CDR3 is built from 14 residues. The V gene's germline CDR1 is MNHNS and CDR2 SASEGT. V gave up 6 bases and J gave up 2 bases, with 13 bases separating them. CDR3 nucleotides: TGTGCCAGCAGGCCTACAGGCGTGAACTATGGCTACACCTTC. Its translation: CASRPTGVNYGYTF.

The chain is built from TRBV20-1 and TRBJ1-1, with D possibly matching TRBD1 (6 bases). CDR1 and CDR2 from the germline V gene are DFQATT and SNEGSKA (reference sequence). The CDR3 sequence is 13 residues long. The ends were cut back, 6 bases at V and 7 bases at J, with 18 bases in the middle. The chain's CDR3 is CSAPGQGKGEAFF. CDR3 sequence (DNA): TGCAGTGCCCCCGGCCAGGGGAAGGGTGAAGCTTTCTTT.

This clonotype was seen ten or more times. The rearrangement links TRBV7-2 to TRBJ1-3, with TRBD1 matching 9 bases. Unmatched junction bases numbered 4, after V lost 4 bases and J lost 3 bases. CDR3 length: 15 amino acids. The germline V gene encodes CDR1 SGHTA and CDR2 FQGNSA. CDR3 bases: TGTGCCAGCAGCTCTACAGGGGGCGGTGGAAACACCATATATTTT. As protein: CASSSTGGGGNTIYF.

This clonotype has a count of ten or more. The rearrangement links TRBV5-4 to TRBJ2-5; D not resolved. Trimming pared 4 bases from V and 0 bases from J, leaving 7 bases between. Per the germline V gene, CDR1 is SGHNT and CDR2 is YYREEE (reference sequence). The CDR3 consists of 13 residues. CDR3 residues: CASSTPYQETQYF. CDR3 DNA sequence: TGTGCCAGCAGCACGCCGTACCAAGAGACCCAGTACTTC.

This clonotype was detected a few times. CDR3 DNA: TGTGCCAGCAAACCTAGCGGGGGGAACAATGAGCAGTTCTTC. Translated, it gives CASKPSGGNNEQFF. The V gene is TRBV27, the J gene TRBJ2-1, with TRBD2 matching 11 bases. Germline V gene sequence: CDR1 MNHEY, CDR2 SMNVEV (reference sequence). V lost 7 bases to trimming and J lost 5 bases; unmatched junction nucleotides: 4. The CDR3 consists of 14 residues.

This clonotype was seen many times. The chain has TRBV5-1 and TRBJ2-5, with D perhaps TRBD2 (6 bases). CDR1 is SGHRS and CDR2 is YFSETQ in the germline V gene. The CDR3 spans 15 residues. V was cut by 0 bases and J by 0 bases, with 9 bases left in between. CDR3 loop: CASSLVGGNQETQYF. CDR3 nucleotide sequence: TGCGCCAGCAGCTTGGTTGGGGGGAACCAAGAGACCCAGTACTTC. The full variable domain, completed using reference TRBV5-1 and TRBJ2-5, is KAGVTQTPRYLIKTRGQQVTLSCSPISGHRSVSWYQQTPGQGLQFLFEYFSETQRNKGNFPGRFSGRQFSNSRSEMNVSTLELGDSALYLCASSLVGGNQETQYFGPGTRLLVL.

This clonotype was seen repeatedly, ten times or more. The genes are TRBV20-1 and TRBJ2-7; D ambiguous. V lost 6 bases, J lost 5 bases, and 8 bases lay in between. There are 10 residues in the CDR3. CDR1 is DFQATT and CDR2 is SNEGSKA in the germline V gene (reference sequence). DNA of the CDR3: TGCAGTGCCGAAGCTAACGAGCAGTACTTC. Protein product: CSAEANEQYF.

This clonotype was found many times. The chain uses TRBV20-1 and TRBJ2-2; D call uncertain. V was trimmed by 5 bases and J by 0 bases, leaving 1 base between them. Germline V CDR1 and CDR2: DFQATT, SNEGSKA (reference sequence). The CDR3 has 11 residues. As DNA, the CDR3 is TGCAGTGCTGCGAACACCGGGGAGCTGTTTTTT. It encodes CSAANTGELFF.

This clonotype has at least ten counts. This chain connects TRBV7-2 to TRBJ1-3; no reliable D call. The CDR3 covers 15 residues. Per germline, CDR1 SGHTA and CDR2 FQGNSA. V was trimmed by 5 bases and J by 0 bases, leaving 11 bases between them. The CDR3 is CASSRAFSSGNTIYF. For the CDR3, the DNA is TGTGCCAGCAGCCGGGCCTTTAGCTCTGGAAACACCATATATTTT.